The 7 T cell receptor beta chains given below trace back to one sample, sequenced in a study of blood T cell repertoires in COVID-19. The protocol was immunoSEQ multiplex PCR, while the TCRdb copy is restricted to in-frame clones and leaves out a portion. The sample carries 250,000 to 350,000 clones, about 88% recorded once. Input material: peripheral blood. These receptors were collected from a human donor with COVID-19, enrolled during active disease. The donor label of this sample is uncertain.

The J gene is TRBJ1-4, the V gene TRBV5-1; D is unclear. Germline V lookup: CDR1 SGHRS, CDR2 YFSETQ. The germline V and J ends were trimmed by 4 bases and 0 bases, with 13 bases remaining between them. This CDR3 is built from 16 residues. This chain's CDR3 is CASSPDPTTTNEKLFF. The DNA for the CDR3 is TGCGCCAGCAGCCCCGATCCCACAACAACTAATGAAAAACTGTTTTTT. The variable domain in full, with the rest retrieved from reference TRBV5-1 and TRBJ1-4, is KAGVTQTPRYLIKTRGQQVTLSCSPISGHRSVSWYQQTPGQGLQFLFEYFSETQRNKGNFPGRFSGRQFSNSRSEMNVSTLELGDSALYLCASSPDPTTTNEKLFFGSGTQLSVL.

The chain links TRBV27 to TRBJ1-6; D is uncertain. Trimming removed 0 bases from V and 3 bases from J, with 9 bases in between. The CDR3 covers 16 residues. In germline, CDR1 is MNHEY, CDR2 SMNVEV (reference sequence). Written as DNA, the CDR3 is TGTGCCAGCAGTTTATCGGCAAACGTCTATAATTCACCCCTCCACTTT. Its translation: CASSLSANVYNSPLHF.

The chain joins TRBV23-1 to TRBJ1-4, with D possibly being TRBD1 (5 bases). TRBV23-1 is recorded as an ORF, its role being uncertain. The V end lost 0 bases, the J end lost 5 bases, and 19 bases lay between the germline ends. This CDR3 has 18 residues. This CDR3 is CASSQSRAQGPPNEKLFF. DNA of the CDR3: TGCGCCAGCAGTCAATCGAGAGCGCAGGGCCCCCCCAATGAAAAACTGTTTTTT.

The rearrangement joins TRBV6-5 to TRBJ1-2; D may be TRBD1 (6 bases). V lost 7 bases, J lost 4 bases, and 10 bases lay in between. The CDR3 length is 12 residues. Germline loops: CDR1 MNHEY, CDR2 SVGAGI. CDR3 coding DNA: TGTGCCAGCACTAAGGACAGCTATGGCTACACCTTC. Translating gives CASTKDSYGYTF.

The chain links TRBV18 to TRBJ2-7, with 10 bases fitting TRBD1. Germline CDR1 KGHSH, CDR2 LQKENI. V trimming: 6 bases; J trimming: 5 bases; junction bases outside the gene matches: 7. The CDR3 is 14 amino acids. The CDR3 reads CASSLRGQGDEQYF. In DNA form, the CDR3 reads TGTGCCAGCTCCCTTCGAGGACAGGGGGACGAGCAGTACTTC. The full variable domain, its missing parts supplied by reference TRBV18 and TRBJ2-7, is NAGVMQNPRHLVRRRGQEARLRCSPMKGHSHVYWYRQLPEEGLKFMVYLQKENIIDESGMPKERFSAEFPKEGPSILRIQQVVRGDSAAYFCASSLRGQGDEQYFGPGTRLTVT.

V and J are TRBV4-1 and TRBJ2-7; D might be TRBD2 (5 bases). Germline CDR1 MGHRA, CDR2 YSYEKL. This CDR3 region has 16 residues. V lost 1 base to trimming and J lost 0 bases, with 13 bases between them. CDR3 region: CASSQVGLSRSYEQYF. The CDR3 DNA reads TGCGCCAGCAGCCAAGTAGGACTGTCCCGCTCCTACGAGCAGTACTTC.

The chain recombines TRBV2 with TRBJ1-1; 7 nucleotides align to TRBD1. V gave up 3 bases and J gave up 6 bases; unmatched junction bases: 7. Germline-derived CDR1 and CDR2 are SNHLY and FYNNEI. The CDR3 contains 14 residues. The CDR3 DNA follows: TGTGCCAGCAGTGAGGGCAGGGGGAAGGCTGAAGCTTTCTTT. Amino acids: CASSEGRGKAEAFF.